This TCR beta chain derives from a study of blood T cell repertoires in COVID-19. Followed over time, Seattle patients had been enrolled while infection was active. The V and J ends lost 2 bases and 1 base respectively, with 15 bases between them. The CDR3 covers 16 residues. Germline V CDR1 and CDR2: SGHVS, FQNEAQ. Authors' data handling: Amplification of reference gene primers provided the estimated nucleated cell counts. TCRdb's table, derived via immunoSEQ multiplex PCR, lists solely in-frame clones and lacks some. V, J and clone size reflect that table, while D and trimming were determined from the DNA. Of 330,000 or so clones in the sample, about 91% were seen once.

The chain combines TRBV7-8 with TRBJ2-7; D is possibly TRBD1 (6 bases). The sequencing input was peripheral blood. This receptor was obtained from a man aged 25-45 years with COVID-19, enrolled during active disease. For the CDR3, the DNA is TGTGCCAGCAGCTTATCAAACAGGGATTTTTCCTACGAGCAGTACTTC. This gives the protein CASSLSNRDFSYEQYF.